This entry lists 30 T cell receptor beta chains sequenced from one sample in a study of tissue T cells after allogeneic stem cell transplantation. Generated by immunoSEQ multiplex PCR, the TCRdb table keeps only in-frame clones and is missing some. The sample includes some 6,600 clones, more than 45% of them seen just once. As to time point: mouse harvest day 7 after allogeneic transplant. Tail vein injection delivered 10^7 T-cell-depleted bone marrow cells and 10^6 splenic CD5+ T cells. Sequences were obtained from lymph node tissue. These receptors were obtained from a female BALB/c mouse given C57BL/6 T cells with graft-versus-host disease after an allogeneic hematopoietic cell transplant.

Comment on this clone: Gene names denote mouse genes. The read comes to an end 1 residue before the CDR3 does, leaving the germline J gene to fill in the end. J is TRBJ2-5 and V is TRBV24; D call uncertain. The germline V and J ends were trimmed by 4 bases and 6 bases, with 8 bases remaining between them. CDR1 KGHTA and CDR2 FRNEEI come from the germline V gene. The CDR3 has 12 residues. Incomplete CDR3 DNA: TGTGCCAGCAGTCGGACGGAGGACACCCAGTAC. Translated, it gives CASSRTEDTQY. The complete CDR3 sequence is CASSRTEDTQYF.

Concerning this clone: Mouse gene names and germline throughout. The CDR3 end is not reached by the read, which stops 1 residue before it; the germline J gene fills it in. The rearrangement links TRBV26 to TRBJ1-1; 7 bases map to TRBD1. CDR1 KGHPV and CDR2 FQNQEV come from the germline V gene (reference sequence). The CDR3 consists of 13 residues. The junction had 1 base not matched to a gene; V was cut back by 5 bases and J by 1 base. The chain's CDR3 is CASSGQVNTEVFF. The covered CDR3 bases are TGTGCCAGCAGTGGACAGGTAAACACAGAAGTCTTC.

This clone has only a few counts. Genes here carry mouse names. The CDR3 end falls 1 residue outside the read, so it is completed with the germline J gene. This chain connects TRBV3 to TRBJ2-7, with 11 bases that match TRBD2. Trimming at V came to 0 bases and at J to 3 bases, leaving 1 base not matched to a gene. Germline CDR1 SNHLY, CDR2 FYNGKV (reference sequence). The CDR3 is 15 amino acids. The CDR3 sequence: CASSLAGLGVYEQYF. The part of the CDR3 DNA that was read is TGTGCCAGCAGCTTAGCGGGACTGGGGGTCTATGAACAGTAC.

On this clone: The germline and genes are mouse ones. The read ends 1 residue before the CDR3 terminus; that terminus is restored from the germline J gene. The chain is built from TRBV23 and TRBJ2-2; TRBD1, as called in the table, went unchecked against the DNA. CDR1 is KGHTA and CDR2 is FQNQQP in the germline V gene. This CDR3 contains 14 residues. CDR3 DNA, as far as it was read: TGCTCCAGCAGCCGGGACAGGGCCACCGGGCAGCTCTAC. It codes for CSSSRDRATGQLY. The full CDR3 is CSSSRDRATGQLYF.

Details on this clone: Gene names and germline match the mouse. The CDR3 DNA, read in part, is TGTGCCAGCAGTGGGGGTTCTGGAAATACGCTCTAT. The encoded protein is CASSGGSGNTLY. The entire CDR3 sequence reads CASSGGSGNTLYF. This chain connects TRBV13-3 to TRBJ1-3; D gene ambiguous. Coverage ceases 1 residue before the CDR3 finishes, and the germline J gene fills in the end. This CDR3 has 13 amino acids. The germline V gene has CDR1 NNHDY and CDR2 SYVADS. Trimming stripped 3 bases from V and 0 bases from J, with 4 bases between.

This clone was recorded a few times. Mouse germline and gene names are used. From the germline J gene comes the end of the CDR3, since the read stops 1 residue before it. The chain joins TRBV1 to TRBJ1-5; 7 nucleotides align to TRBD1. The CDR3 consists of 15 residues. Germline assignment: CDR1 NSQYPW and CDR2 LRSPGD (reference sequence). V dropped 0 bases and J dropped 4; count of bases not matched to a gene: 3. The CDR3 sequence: CTCSADWDRNQAPLF. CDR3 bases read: TGCACCTGCAGTGCAGATTGGGACAGAAACCAGGCTCCGCTT.

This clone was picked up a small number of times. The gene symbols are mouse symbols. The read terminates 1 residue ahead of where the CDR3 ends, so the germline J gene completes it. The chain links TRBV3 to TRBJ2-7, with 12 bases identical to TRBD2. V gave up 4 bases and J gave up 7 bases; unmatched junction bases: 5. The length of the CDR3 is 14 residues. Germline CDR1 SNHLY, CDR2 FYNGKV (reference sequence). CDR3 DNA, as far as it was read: TGTGCCAGCAGCTCGACTGGGGGGGCTGGGGAACAGTAC. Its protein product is CASSSTGGAGEQY. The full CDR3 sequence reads CASSSTGGAGEQYF.

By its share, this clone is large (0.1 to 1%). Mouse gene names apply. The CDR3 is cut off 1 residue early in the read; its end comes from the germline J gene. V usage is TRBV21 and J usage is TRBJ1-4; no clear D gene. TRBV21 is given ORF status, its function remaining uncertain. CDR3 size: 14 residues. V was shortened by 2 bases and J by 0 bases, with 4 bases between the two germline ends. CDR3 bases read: TGTGCTAGCAGTCAAAATATTTCCAACGAAAGATTATTT. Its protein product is CASSQNISNERLF. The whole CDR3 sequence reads CASSQNISNERLFF.

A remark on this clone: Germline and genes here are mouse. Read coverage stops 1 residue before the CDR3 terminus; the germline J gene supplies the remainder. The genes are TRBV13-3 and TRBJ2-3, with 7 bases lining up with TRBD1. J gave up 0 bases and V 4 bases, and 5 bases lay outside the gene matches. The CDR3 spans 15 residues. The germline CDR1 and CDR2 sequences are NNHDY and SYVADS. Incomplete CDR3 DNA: TGTGCCAGCAGTTGGGACAGACCTAGTGCAGAAACGCTGTAT. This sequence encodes CASSWDRPSAETLY. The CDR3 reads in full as CASSWDRPSAETLYF.

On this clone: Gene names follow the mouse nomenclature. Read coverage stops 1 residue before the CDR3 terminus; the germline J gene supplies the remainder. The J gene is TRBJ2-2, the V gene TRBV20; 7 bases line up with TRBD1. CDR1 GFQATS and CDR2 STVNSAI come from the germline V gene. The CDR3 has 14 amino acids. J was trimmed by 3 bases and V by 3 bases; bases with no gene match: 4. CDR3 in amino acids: CGASRQGDTGQLYF. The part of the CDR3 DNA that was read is TGTGGTGCTAGTAGACAGGGCGACACCGGGCAGCTCTAC. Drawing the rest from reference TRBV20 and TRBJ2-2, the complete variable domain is GALVYQYPRRTICKSGTSMRMECQAVGFQATSVAWYRQSPQKTFELIALSTVNSAIKYEQNFTQEKFPISHPNLSFSSMTVLNAYLEDRGLYLCGASRQGDTGQLYFGEGSKLTVL.

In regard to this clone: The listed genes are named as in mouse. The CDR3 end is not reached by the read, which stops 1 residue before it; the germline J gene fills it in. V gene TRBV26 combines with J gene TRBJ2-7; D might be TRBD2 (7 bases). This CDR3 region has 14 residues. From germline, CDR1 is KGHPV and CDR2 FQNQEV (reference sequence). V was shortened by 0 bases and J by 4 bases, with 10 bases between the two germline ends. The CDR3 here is CASSLSWGPYEQYF. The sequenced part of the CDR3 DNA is TGTGCCAGCAGTCTGTCCTGGGGGCCTTATGAACAGTAC.

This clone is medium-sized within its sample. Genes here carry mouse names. The CDR3 loop reads CASSTGYEQYF. The covered CDR3 bases are TGTGCTAGCAGTACAGGATATGAACAGTAC. J is TRBJ2-7 and V is TRBV29; weak D call: TRBD1 (5 bases). The CDR3 goes on 1 residue after the read ends, and that part is filled in from the germline J gene. Trimming removed 5 bases from V and 4 bases from J, with 6 bases in between. This CDR3 region has 11 residues. CDR1 and CDR2 (germline): MSHET, SYDVDS.

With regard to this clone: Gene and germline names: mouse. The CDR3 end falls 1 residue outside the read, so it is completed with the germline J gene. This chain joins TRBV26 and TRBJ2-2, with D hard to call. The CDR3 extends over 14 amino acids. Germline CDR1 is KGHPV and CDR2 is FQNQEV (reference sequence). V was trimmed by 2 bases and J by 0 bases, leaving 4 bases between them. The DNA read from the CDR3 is TGTGCCAGCAGTCTGCAGGCAAACACCGGGCAGCTCTAC. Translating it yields CASSLQANTGQLY. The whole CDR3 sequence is CASSLQANTGQLYF.

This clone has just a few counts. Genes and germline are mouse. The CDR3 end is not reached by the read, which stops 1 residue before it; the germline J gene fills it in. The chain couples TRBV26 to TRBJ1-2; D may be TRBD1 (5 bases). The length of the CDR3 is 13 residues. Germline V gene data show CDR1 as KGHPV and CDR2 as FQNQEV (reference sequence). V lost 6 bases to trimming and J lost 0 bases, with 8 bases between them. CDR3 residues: CASRQGANSDYTF. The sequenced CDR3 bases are TGTGCCAGCAGGCAGGGTGCAAACTCCGACTACACC.

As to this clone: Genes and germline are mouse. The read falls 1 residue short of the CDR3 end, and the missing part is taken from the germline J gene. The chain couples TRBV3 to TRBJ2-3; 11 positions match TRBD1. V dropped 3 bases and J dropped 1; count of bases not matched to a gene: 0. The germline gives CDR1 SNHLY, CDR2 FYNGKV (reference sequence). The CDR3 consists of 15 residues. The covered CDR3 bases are TGTGCCAGCAGCTTGGGACAGGGGGGTGCAGAAACGCTGTAT. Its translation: CASSLGQGGAETLY. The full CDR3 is CASSLGQGGAETLYF.

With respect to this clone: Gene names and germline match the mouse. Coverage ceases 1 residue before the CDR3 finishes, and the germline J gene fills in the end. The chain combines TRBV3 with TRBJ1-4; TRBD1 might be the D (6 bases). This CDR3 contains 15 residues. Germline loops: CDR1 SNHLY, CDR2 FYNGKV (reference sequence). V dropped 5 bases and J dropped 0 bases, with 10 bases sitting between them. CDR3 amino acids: CASSPGQFSNERLFF. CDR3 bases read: TGTGCCAGCAGCCCCGGACAGTTTTCCAACGAAAGATTATTT.

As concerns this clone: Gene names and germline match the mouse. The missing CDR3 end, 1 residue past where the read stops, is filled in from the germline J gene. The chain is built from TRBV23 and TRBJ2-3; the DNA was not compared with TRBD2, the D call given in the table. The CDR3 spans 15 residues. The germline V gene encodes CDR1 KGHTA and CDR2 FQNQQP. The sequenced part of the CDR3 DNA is TGCTCCAGCAGTCAATCATGGGGGAGTGCAGAAACGCTGTAT. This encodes CSSSQSWGSAETLY. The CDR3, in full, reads CSSSQSWGSAETLYF.

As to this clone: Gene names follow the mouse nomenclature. The covered CDR3 bases are TGTGCAAGCAAGACTGGGGGGGCAAAAGACACCCAGTAC. This gives the protein CASKTGGAKDTQY. The entire CDR3 sequence reads CASKTGGAKDTQYF. V gene TRBV16 combines with J gene TRBJ2-5; 12 bases align to TRBD2. The read stops 1 residue short of the end of the CDR3; the missing end is completed from the germline J gene. V lost 7 bases to trimming and J lost 4 bases; unmatched junction nucleotides: 3. The CDR3 runs to 14 residues. Germline V gives CDR1 SGHSA, CDR2 FRNQAP.

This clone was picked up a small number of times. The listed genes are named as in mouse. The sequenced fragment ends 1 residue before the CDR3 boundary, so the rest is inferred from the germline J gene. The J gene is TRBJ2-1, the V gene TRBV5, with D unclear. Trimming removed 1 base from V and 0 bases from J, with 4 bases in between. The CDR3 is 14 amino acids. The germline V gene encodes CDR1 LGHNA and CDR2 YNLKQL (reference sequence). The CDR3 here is CASSQGGNYAEQFF. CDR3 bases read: TGTGCCAGCAGCCAAGGTGGTAACTATGCTGAGCAGTTC.

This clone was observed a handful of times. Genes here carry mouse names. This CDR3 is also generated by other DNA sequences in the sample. The CDR3 spells CASSLGLGGREQYF. Incomplete CDR3 DNA: TGTGCCAGCAGTCTGGGACTGGGGGGTCGGGAACAGTAC. The V and J genes are TRBV26 and TRBJ2-7, with TRBD2 identical over 11 bases. The read comes to an end 1 residue before the CDR3 does, leaving the germline J gene to fill in the end. Per germline, CDR1 KGHPV and CDR2 FQNQEV (reference sequence). The junction had 4 bases not matched to a gene; V was cut back by 2 bases and J by 7 bases. CDR3 length equals 14 residues.

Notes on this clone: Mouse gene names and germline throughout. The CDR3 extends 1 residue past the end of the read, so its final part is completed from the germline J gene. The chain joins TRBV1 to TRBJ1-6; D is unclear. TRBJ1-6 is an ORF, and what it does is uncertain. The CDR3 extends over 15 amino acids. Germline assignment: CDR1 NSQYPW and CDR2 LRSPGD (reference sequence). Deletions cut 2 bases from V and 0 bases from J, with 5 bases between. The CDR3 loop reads CTCSARDSYNSPLYF. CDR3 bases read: TGCACCTGCAGTGCACGGGATTCCTATAATTCGCCCCTCTAC.

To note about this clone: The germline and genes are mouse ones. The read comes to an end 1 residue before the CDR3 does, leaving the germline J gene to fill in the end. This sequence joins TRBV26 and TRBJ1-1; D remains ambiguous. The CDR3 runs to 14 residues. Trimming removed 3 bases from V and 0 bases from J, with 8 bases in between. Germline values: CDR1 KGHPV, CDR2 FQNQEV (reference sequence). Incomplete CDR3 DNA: TGTGCCAGCAGTCTAATGGGAGCAAACACAGAAGTCTTC. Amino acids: CASSLMGANTEVF. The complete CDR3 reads CASSLMGANTEVFF.

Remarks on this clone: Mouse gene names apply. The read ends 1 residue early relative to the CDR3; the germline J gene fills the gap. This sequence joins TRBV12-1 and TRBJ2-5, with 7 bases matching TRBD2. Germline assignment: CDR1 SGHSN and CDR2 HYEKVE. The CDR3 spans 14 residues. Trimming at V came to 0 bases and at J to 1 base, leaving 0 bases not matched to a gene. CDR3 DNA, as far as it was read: TGTGCCAGCTCTCTCGACTGGGACCAAGACACCCAGTAC. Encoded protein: CASSLDWDQDTQY. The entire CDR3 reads CASSLDWDQDTQYF.

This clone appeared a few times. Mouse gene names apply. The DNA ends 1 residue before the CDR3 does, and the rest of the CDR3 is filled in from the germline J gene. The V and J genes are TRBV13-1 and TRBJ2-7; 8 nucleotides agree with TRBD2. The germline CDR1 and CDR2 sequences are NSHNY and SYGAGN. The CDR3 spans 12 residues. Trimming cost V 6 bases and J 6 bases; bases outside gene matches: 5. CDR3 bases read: TGTGCCAGCACGCTACTGGGGGTTGAACAGTAC. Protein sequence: CASTLLGVEQY. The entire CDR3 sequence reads CASTLLGVEQYF.

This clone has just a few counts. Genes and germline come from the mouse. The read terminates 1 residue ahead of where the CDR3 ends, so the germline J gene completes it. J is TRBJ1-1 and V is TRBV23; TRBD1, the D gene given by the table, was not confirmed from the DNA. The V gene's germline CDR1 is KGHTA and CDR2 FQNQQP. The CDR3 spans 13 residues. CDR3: CSSSQYREPEVFF. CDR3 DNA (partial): TGCTCCAGCAGTCAATACAGGGAGCCAGAAGTCTTC.

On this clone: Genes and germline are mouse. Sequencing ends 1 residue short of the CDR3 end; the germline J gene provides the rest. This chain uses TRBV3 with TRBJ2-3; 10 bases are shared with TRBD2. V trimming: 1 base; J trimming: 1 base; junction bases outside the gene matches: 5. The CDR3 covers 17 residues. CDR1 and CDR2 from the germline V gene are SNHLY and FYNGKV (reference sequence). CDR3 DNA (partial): TGTGCCAGCAGCTTAGGACTGGGGGGAGGGGGTGCAGAAACGCTGTAT. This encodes CASSLGLGGGGAETLY. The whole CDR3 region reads CASSLGLGGGGAETLYF. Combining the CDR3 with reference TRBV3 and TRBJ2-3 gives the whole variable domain GPKVLQIPSHQIIDMGQMVTLNCDPVSNHLYFYWYKQILGQQMEFLVNFYNGKVMEKSKLFKDQFSVERPDGSYFTLKIQPTALEDSAVYFCASSLGLGGGGAETLYFGSGTRLTVL.

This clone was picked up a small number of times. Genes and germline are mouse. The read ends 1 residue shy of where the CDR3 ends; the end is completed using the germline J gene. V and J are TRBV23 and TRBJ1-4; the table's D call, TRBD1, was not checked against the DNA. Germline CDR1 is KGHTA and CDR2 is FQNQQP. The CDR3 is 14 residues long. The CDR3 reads CSSSRTGTNERLFF. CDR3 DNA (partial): TGCTCCAGCAGTCGGACAGGGACCAACGAAAGATTATTT.

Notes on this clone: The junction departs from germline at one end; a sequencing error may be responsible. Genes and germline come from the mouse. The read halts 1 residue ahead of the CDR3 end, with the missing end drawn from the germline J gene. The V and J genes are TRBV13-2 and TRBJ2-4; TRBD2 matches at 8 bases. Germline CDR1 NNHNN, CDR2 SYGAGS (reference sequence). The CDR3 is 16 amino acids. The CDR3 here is CASGDGGGRGQNTLYF. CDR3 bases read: TGTGCCAGCGGGGATGGGGGGGGGCGCGGTCAAAACACCTTGTAC.

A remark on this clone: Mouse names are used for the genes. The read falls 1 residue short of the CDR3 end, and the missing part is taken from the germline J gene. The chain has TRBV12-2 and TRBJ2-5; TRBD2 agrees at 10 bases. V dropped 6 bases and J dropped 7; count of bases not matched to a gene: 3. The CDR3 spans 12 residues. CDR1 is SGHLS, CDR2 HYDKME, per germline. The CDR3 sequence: CASRDWGHTQYF. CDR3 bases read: TGTGCCAGCCGGGACTGGGGCCACACCCAGTAC.

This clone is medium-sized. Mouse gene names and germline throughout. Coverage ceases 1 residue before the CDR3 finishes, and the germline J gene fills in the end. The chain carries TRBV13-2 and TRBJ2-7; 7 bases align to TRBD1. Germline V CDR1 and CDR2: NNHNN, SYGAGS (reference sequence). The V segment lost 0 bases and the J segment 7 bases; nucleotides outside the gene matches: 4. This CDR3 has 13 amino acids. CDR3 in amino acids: CASGDEGRGEQYF. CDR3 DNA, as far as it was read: TGTGCCAGCGGTGATGAAGGCAGGGGGGAACAGTAC.